The 9 T cell receptor beta chains below were found in one sample sequenced in a study of shared clonotypes between healthy human individuals. TCRdb's table, derived via immunoSEQ multiplex PCR, lists solely in-frame clones and lacks some. The sample consists of about 2,100,000 clones, around 93% of them appearing once. Naivety among CD8 cells was defined by CD45RO negativity and positive CCR7 selection, thereby excluding terminally differentiated effector memory CD45RA+ cells. What was sequenced was naive CD8+ T cells from PBMCs. The source is a man aged 18 to 30 in good health. Some clones in this sample may be carry-over from other donors' samples.

The rearrangement joins TRBV19 to TRBJ1-1; perhaps TRBD1 as D (6 bases). CDR3 length: 13 residues. V was clipped by 11 bases and J by 4 bases, with 17 bases between them. CDR1 is LNHDA, CDR2 SQIVND, per germline (reference sequence). CDR3 sequence: CAVEAGAGTEAFF. The CDR3 DNA sequence: TGTGCCGTCGAGGCAGGGGCGGGCACTGAAGCTTTCTTT.

In its sample, this clone was seen once. CDR3 region: CASSLLGLMRNEQFF. CDR3 in DNA: TGTGCCAGCAGTTTACTAGGGCTGATGCGGAATGAGCAGTTCTTC. The chain links TRBV27 to TRBJ2-1; D is unresolved. V was trimmed by 2 bases and J by 7 bases, leaving 15 bases between them. Germline V gene sequence: CDR1 MNHEY, CDR2 SMNVEV (reference sequence). This CDR3 has 15 residues.

This chain connects TRBV15 to TRBJ1-2; D possibly corresponds to TRBD1 (5 bases). Germline CDR1 LNHNV, CDR2 YYDKDF (reference sequence). V lost 10 bases, J lost 4 bases, and 13 bases lay in between. The CDR3 has 12 residues. CDR3 nucleotide sequence: TGTGCCATCAGAGGGGCATCCTATGGCTACACCTTC. It codes for CAIRGASYGYTF.

This chain joins TRBV15 and TRBJ2-6; TRBD2 is a possible D gene (6 bases). V lost 6 bases and J 1 base, leaving 13 bases between the germline ends. The CDR3 has 16 residues. CDR1 and CDR2 (germline): LNHNV, YYDKDF (reference sequence). The CDR3 loop reads CATRGLEGSGANVLTF. The CDR3 region has the DNA TGTGCCACCAGGGGATTGGAGGGATCTGGGGCCAACGTCCTGACTTTC.

The genes are TRBV19 and TRBJ2-5; TRBD1 agrees at 8 bases. The trim removed 10 bases at V and 0 bases at J, leaving 4 bases unmatched. Germline lookup yields CDR1 LNHDA and CDR2 SQIVND (reference sequence). The CDR3 runs to 13 residues. As DNA, the CDR3 is TGTGCCACTTCGGACAGGGACCAAGAGACCCAGTACTTC. Encoded protein: CATSDRDQETQYF. Combining the CDR3 with reference TRBV19 and TRBJ2-5 gives the whole variable domain DGGITQSPKYLFRKEGQNVTLSCEQNLNHDAMYWYRQDPGQGLRLIYYSQIVNDFQKGDIAEGYSVSREKKESFPLTVTSAQKNPTAFYLCATSDRDQETQYFGPGTRLLVL.

This chain connects TRBV16 to TRBJ1-2; no clear D gene. The CDR3 is 13 residues long. Germline V CDR1 and CDR2: KGHSY, FQNENV. Trimming pared 3 bases from V and 4 bases from J, leaving 9 bases between. The CDR3 spells CASSHAGAYGYTF. CDR3 DNA: TGTGCCAGCAGCCACGCCGGAGCCTATGGCTACACCTTC.

The V and J genes are TRBV19 and TRBJ1-5; D not certain. The germline V gene has CDR1 LNHDA and CDR2 SQIVND (reference sequence). The CDR3 consists of 13 residues. Trimming shortened V by 6 bases and J by 3 bases, and 9 bases separated the two germline ends. The CDR3 here is CASRGGVNQPQHF. CDR3 in DNA: TGTGCCAGTAGAGGCGGGGTCAATCAGCCCCAGCATTTT.

The chain employs TRBV27 and TRBJ2-1, with 8 nucleotides matching TRBD2. Losses at the gene ends were 6 bases for V and 3 bases for J; bases not matched to a gene: 4. Germline V lookup: CDR1 MNHEY, CDR2 SMNVEV (reference sequence). The CDR3 loop spans 14 amino acids. The CDR3 is CASSRTSYYNEQFF. The CDR3 DNA is TGTGCCAGCAGCCGGACTAGCTACTACAATGAGCAGTTCTTC.

The CDR3 loop reads CASSLVGGRGKDTQYF. As DNA, the CDR3 is TGTGCCAGCAGCTTAGTCGGAGGGAGGGGGAAGGATACGCAGTATTTT. The rearrangement uses TRBV7-2 and TRBJ2-3, with D perhaps matching TRBD2 (7 bases). The germline CDR1 and CDR2 sequences are SGHTA and FQGNSA. The CDR3 length is 16 residues. Trimming removed 1 base at V and 6 bases at J, with 17 bases between.